These 23 T cell receptor beta chains came from one sample sequenced in a study of T cells after posttransplantation cyclophosphamide. Measured with immunoSEQ multiplex PCR; TCRdb has only the in-frame clones, and not every one. In total the sample includes about 39,000 clones, none of them seen once. Input material: PBMCs. These TCRs come from a woman aged 45 to 65 in good health and a related stem cell transplant donor.

This clone has a count of ten or more. Here the CDR3 DNA reads TGTGCCAGCAGCCAAACCTTGACAGGGGCTAATGGCTACACCTTC. The encoded protein is CASSQTLTGANGYTF. The V and J genes are TRBV4-2 and TRBJ1-2, with 8 bases matching TRBD1. CDR3 length: 15 residues. CDR1 is LGHNA, CDR2 YNFKEQ, per germline. V was pared by 2 bases and J by 6 bases, with 8 bases of the junction left unmatched.

There are many counts of this clone. The rearrangement uses TRBV28 and TRBJ1-5; D may be TRBD1 (5 bases). The V end lost 5 bases, the J end lost 2 bases, and 22 bases lay between the germline ends. CDR3 length: 18 residues. Germline CDR1 MDHEN, CDR2 SYDVKM. The CDR3 here is CASSARDWGVVGNQPQHF. Written as DNA, the CDR3 is TGTGCCAGCAGTGCGAGGGACTGGGGGGTTGTGGGCAATCAGCCCCAGCATTTT.

Ten or more counts support this clone. This sequence joins TRBV6-5 and TRBJ1-2; 10 bases agree with TRBD1. The CDR3 loop spans 14 amino acids. Germline CDR1 and CDR2: MNHEY and SVGAGI. J gave up 6 bases and V 4 bases, and 5 bases lay outside the gene matches. CDR3 loop: CASSSSGQGNGYTF. Written as DNA, the CDR3 is TGTGCCAGCAGTTCCTCGGGACAGGGGAATGGCTACACCTTC.

This clone was counted many times. V gene TRBV20-1 combines with J gene TRBJ2-7; D gene unclear. The germline V gene has CDR1 DFQATT and CDR2 SNEGSKA (reference sequence). Trimming removed 2 bases at V and 6 bases at J, with 5 bases between. The CDR3 runs 10 residues. The chain's CDR3 is CSARSVEQYF. The DNA of the CDR3 is TGCAGTGCTAGATCGGTCGAGCAGTACTTC.

This clone was picked up many times. CDR3 loop: CASSPAGQISGANVLTF. DNA for the CDR3: TGTGCCAGCTCACCCGCGGGGCAGATCTCTGGGGCCAACGTCCTGACTTTC. The rearrangement links TRBV18 to TRBJ2-6; maybe TRBD2 (6 bases). Germline V CDR1 and CDR2: KGHSH, LQKENI. V lost 3 bases and J lost 0, with 12 bases in between. This CDR3 comprises 17 residues. The full variable domain, in which reference TRBV18 and TRBJ2-6 provide the parts outside the CDR3, is NAGVMQNPRHLVRRRGQEARLRCSPMKGHSHVYWYRQLPEEGLKFMVYLQKENIIDESGMPKERFSAEFPKEGPSILRIQQVVRGDSAAYFCASSPAGQISGANVLTFGAGSRLTVL.

This clone came up many times. The genes are TRBV19 and TRBJ2-1, with 15 bases aligning to TRBD2. J was trimmed by 6 bases and V by 6 bases; bases with no gene match: 3. The CDR3 extends over 15 amino acids. Germline V gene lookup returns CDR1 LNHDA and CDR2 SQIVND (reference sequence). DNA for the CDR3: TGTGCCAGTAGAGGACTAGCGGGGGGGATCAATGAGCAGTTCTTC. This sequence encodes CASRGLAGGINEQFF.

The table lists this clone with many counts. The chain recombines TRBV29-1 with TRBJ1-2; D is ambiguous. Trimming removed 7 bases from V and 4 bases from J, with 19 bases in between. Germline assignment: CDR1 SQVTM and CDR2 ANQGSEA. The CDR3 spans 14 residues. In nucleotides, the CDR3 is TGCAGCGCGAAGCCCTCCAGGCAAGCCTATGGCTACACCTTC. Protein product: CSAKPSRQAYGYTF.

This clone was recorded many times. This chain uses TRBV19 with TRBJ1-3; D perhaps matches TRBD1 (5 bases). The germline gives CDR1 LNHDA, CDR2 SQIVND (reference sequence). V gave up 3 bases and J gave up 2 bases, with 14 bases separating them. The CDR3 has 16 amino acids. CDR3 residues: CASSIRPTVTGNTIYF. CDR3 DNA sequence: TGTGCCAGTAGTATCCGGCCGACAGTAACTGGAAACACCATATATTTT.

In its sample, this clone was seen many times. DNA of the CDR3: TGCGCCAGCAGCTTGGGGTCAGGAAAGGACACCATATATTTT. It yields the protein CASSLGSGKDTIYF. The gene calls are TRBV5-1 and TRBJ1-3; D unresolved. The ends were cut back, 0 bases at V and 8 bases at J, with 12 bases in the middle. Germline V gene data show CDR1 as SGHRS and CDR2 as YFSETQ. The CDR3 is 14 residues long.

This clone came up many times. The chain recombines TRBV27 with TRBJ1-1; no reliable D call. The CDR3 has 14 residues. V lost 4 bases to trimming and J lost 6 bases, with 15 bases between them. CDR1 and CDR2 (germline): MNHEY, SMNVEV (reference sequence). The CDR3 protein is CASSSENEVAEAFF. The CDR3 DNA reads TGTGCCAGCAGTTCCGAAAATGAAGTAGCTGAAGCTTTCTTT.

There are many counts of this clone. The chain joins TRBV5-1 to TRBJ2-7; 9 bases line up with TRBD1. Germline CDR1 reads SGHRS; CDR2 reads YFSETQ. The CDR3 runs 14 residues. J was trimmed by 4 bases and V by 3 bases; bases with no gene match: 5. This chain's CDR3 is CASSSRTGDYEQYF. CDR3 bases: TGCGCCAGCAGCTCCCGGACAGGGGATTACGAGCAGTACTTC.

This clone was seen ten or more times. The V call is TRBV18, the J call TRBJ2-5; 8 nucleotides match TRBD1. This CDR3 has 13 amino acids. V was clipped by 8 bases and J by 5 bases; unmatched bases: 7. The germline V gene has CDR1 KGHSH and CDR2 LQKENI. CDR3 in DNA: TGTGCCAGCGAGTCAGGACAGGGTGAGACCCAGTACTTC. It yields the protein CASESGQGETQYF.

This clone came up many times. The J gene is TRBJ2-1, the V gene TRBV10-3; 8 bases map to TRBD2. V dropped 10 bases and J dropped 3; count of bases not matched to a gene: 14. This CDR3 has 16 amino acids. Germline CDR1 is ENHRY and CDR2 is SYGVKD. The chain's CDR3 is CATRVAAGGGYNEQFF. CDR3 nucleotide sequence: TGTGCCACCAGGGTAGCTGCGGGGGGCGGCTACAATGAGCAGTTCTTC.

This clone was observed many times. The V gene is TRBV7-2, the J gene TRBJ2-1; 7 bases are a match to TRBD2. V trimming: 0 bases; J trimming: 6 bases; junction bases outside the gene matches: 8. This CDR3 comprises 16 residues. Looked up from germline, CDR1 is SGHTA and CDR2 is FQGNSA. For the CDR3, the DNA is TGTGCCAGCAGCTTAGCGCCTTCGGGGGGTTCCAATGAGCAGTTCTTC. This sequence encodes CASSLAPSGGSNEQFF.

This clone was counted at least ten times. A read error may account for a junction end that differs from germline. The chain employs TRBV20-1 and TRBJ1-2; D possibly corresponds to TRBD1 (6 bases). The germline V gene has CDR1 DFQATT and CDR2 SNEGSKA (reference sequence). The CDR3 spans 11 residues. In nucleotides, the CDR3 is TGCAGTGCCAGGGGCAGCCAACTAGGTTTCTTC. Its protein product is CSARGSQLGFF.

This clone was recorded at least ten times. This CDR3 reads CASSAIVGVGYTF. The CDR3 DNA follows: TGTGCCAGCAGTGCCATCGTCGGGGTCGGCTACACCTTC. The chain carries TRBV6-6 and TRBJ1-2; no definite D call. In germline, CDR1 is MNHNY, CDR2 SVGAGI (reference sequence). The CDR3 covers 13 residues. With 5 bases removed from V and 8 bases from J, the gap between germline ends came to 15 bases.

This clone was picked up many times. The chain is built from TRBV10-3 and TRBJ2-1; 8 positions agree with TRBD1. Per germline, CDR1 ENHRY and CDR2 SYGVKD. This CDR3 spans 14 amino acids. The J segment lost 9 bases and the V segment lost 6 bases, leaving 10 bases of the junction unmatched. This CDR3 reads CAIRPTGARGEQFF. DNA for the CDR3: TGTGCCATCAGACCGACAGGGGCGAGGGGTGAGCAGTTCTTC.

This clone showed up many times. The CDR3 DNA follows: TGCGCCAGCAGCTCACAGGGCGCCGGGGAGCTGTTTTTT. It specifies CASSSQGAGELFF. This chain connects TRBV5-1 to TRBJ2-2; TRBD1 is a possible D gene (6 bases). The V gene lost 3 bases and the J gene lost 6 bases, with 9 bases spanning the gap. The CDR3 length is 13 residues. Germline CDR1 reads SGHRS; CDR2 reads YFSETQ.

This clone was detected ten times or more. The chain recombines TRBV7-9 with TRBJ2-3; 8 bases align to TRBD1. Trimming removed 4 bases from V and 6 bases from J; junction bases left unmatched: 0. The CDR3 spans 12 residues. In germline, CDR1 is SEHNR, CDR2 FQNEAQ (reference sequence). The CDR3 DNA sequence: TGTGCCAGCAGCTACAGGGGGGATACGCAGTATTTT. Residues: CASSYRGDTQYF.

The table lists this clone with many counts. This chain links TRBV19 with TRBJ1-6; 7 bases map to TRBD1. V lost 5 bases to trimming and J lost 9 bases; unmatched junction nucleotides: 7. Germline CDR1 and CDR2: LNHDA and SQIVND (reference sequence). This CDR3 has 14 residues. CDR3 residues: CASSDRQGSSPLHF. The CDR3 DNA sequence: TGTGCCAGTAGTGATCGACAGGGATCTTCACCCCTCCACTTT.

This clone was counted at least ten times. This chain joins TRBV27 and TRBJ2-6; D call uncertain. Per germline, CDR1 MNHEY and CDR2 SMNVEV (reference sequence). The V and J ends lost 5 bases and 4 bases respectively, with 6 bases between them. The CDR3 consists of 13 residues. The CDR3 bases are TGTGCCAGCAGTCCCCGGGGGGCCAACGTCCTGACTTTC. Protein product: CASSPRGANVLTF.

This clone was picked up many times. V is TRBV6-6 and J is TRBJ2-7, with D unclear. Germline CDR1 reads MNHNY; CDR2 reads SVGAGI (reference sequence). V was trimmed by 0 bases and J by 6 bases, leaving 15 bases between them. The CDR3 runs 15 residues. The CDR3: CASSYSSSGLTEQYF. The DNA for the CDR3 is TGTGCCAGCAGTTACTCGTCCAGTGGGCTTACCGAGCAGTACTTC.

This clone was counted many times. The chain couples TRBV7-9 to TRBJ2-3; unclear D gene. The CDR3 loop spans 14 amino acids. V was clipped by 4 bases and J by 4 bases, with 12 bases between them. CDR1 and CDR2 from the germline V gene are SEHNR and FQNEAQ (reference sequence). CDR3 in amino acids: CASSSSWAADTQYF. As DNA, the CDR3 is TGTGCCAGCAGCTCCTCCTGGGCTGCAGATACGCAGTATTTT.